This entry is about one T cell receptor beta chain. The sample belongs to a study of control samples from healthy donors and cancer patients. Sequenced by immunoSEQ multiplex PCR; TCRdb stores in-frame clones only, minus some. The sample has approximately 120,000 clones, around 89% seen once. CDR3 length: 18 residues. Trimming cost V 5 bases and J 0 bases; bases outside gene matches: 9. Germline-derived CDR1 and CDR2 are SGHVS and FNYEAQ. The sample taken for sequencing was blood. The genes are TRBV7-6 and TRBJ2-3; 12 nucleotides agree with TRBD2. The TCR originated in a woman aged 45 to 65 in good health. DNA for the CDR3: TGTGCCAGCAGCCGAAGGGCTAGCGGGGGGGCTAGCACAGATACGCAGTATTTT. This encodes CASSRRASGGASTDTQYF.